Given below is one TCR beta chain in context. Its antigen is not identified. CDR1 is WSHSY and CDR2 is SAAADI in the germline V gene. V was trimmed by 5 bases and J by 5 bases, leaving 10 bases between them. CDR3 length equals 14 residues. The sample originates from a study of T cell responses to AZD1222 COVID-19 vaccine. Study-level findings and limits: Scientists sampled the repertoires only once the peak T cell response had passed. Most donors were white British and more were female, and clonal diversity was possibly underestimated.

Clones were sequenced by immunoSEQ multiplex PCR, and TCRdb holds only the in-frame ones, with some missing. Here the sample spans 150,000 to 200,000 clones, 93% being singletons. The TCR was taken from an adult in good health. The sample consisted of peripheral blood, taken on day 0 of AZD1222 vaccination. The gene calls are TRBV10-2 and TRBJ1-6; D unclear. The CDR3 region is CASSRQPNNSPLHF. The CDR3 coding sequence is TGCGCCAGCAGTCGCCAGCCAAATAATTCACCCCTCCACTTT.